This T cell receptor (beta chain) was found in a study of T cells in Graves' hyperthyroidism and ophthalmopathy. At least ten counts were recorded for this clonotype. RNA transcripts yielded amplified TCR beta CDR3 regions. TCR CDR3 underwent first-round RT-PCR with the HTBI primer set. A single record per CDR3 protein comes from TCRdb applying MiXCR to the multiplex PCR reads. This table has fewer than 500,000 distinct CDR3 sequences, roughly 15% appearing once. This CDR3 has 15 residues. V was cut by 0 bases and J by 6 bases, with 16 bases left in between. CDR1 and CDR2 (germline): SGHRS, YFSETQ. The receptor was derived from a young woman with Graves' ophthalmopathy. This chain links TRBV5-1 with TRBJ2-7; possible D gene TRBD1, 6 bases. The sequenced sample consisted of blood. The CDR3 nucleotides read TGCGCCAGCAGCTTGGCCGACCACAGGGATTTCGAGCAGTACTTC. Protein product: CASSLADHRDFEQYF.